The rows below give T cell receptor beta chains drawn from one sample of a study of T cell changes during pregnancy in multiple sclerosis. Profiled with immunoSEQ multiplex PCR; TCRdb holds only in-frame clones, not every one. Of about 75,000 clones listed, 70% to 90% are singletons. The sample here was peripheral blood, taken in the first trimester of pregnancy. These receptors were taken from a female donor in good health, enrolled as a control in a pregnancy study. Both conserved end residues are part of each CDR3. D genes are given only for firm matches. Clone sizes are given selectively: once, few, many, or a class where the clone is expanded.

D gene	V gene	J gene	clone size	CDR3 protein	CDR3 DNA
TRBD2	TRBV6-1	TRBJ2-5	.	CASSDAGLAGGPPLQETQYF	TGTGCCAGCAGTGACGCAGGACTAGCGGGAGGGCCTCCGCTCCAAGAGACCCAGTACTTC
TRBD2	TRBV30	TRBJ2-1	.	CAWSVRGGYNEQFF	TGTGCCTGGAGTGTACGGGGGGGCTACAATGAGCAGTTCTTC
.	TRBV6-1	TRBJ1-3	.	CASSENSFSGNTIYF	TGTGCCAGCAGTGAAAACAGTTTCTCTGGAAACACCATATATTTT
.	TRBV5-1	TRBJ1-1	.	CASSLAGVHTEAFF	TGCGCCAGCAGCTTGGCCGGGGTTCACACTGAAGCTTTCTTT
.	TRBV11-2	TRBJ1-2	.	CASSLGPGDGYTF	TGTGCCAGCAGCCTAGGGCCGGGGGACGGCTACACCTTC
TRBD2	TRBV27	TRBJ2-7	.	CASSRGGAGGYEQYF	TGTGCCAGCAGTCGGGGGGGAGCGGGAGGCTACGAGCAGTACTTC
.	TRBV2	TRBJ1-4	once	CASSLRQSTTNEKLFF	TGTGCCAGCAGCTTGAGACAGAGTACAACTAATGAAAAACTGTTTTTT
.	TRBV5-4	TRBJ1-1	.	CASSPSPVTNTEAFF	TGTGCCAGCAGCCCGTCCCCAGTTACCAACACTGAAGCTTTCTTT
TRBD2	TRBV6-4	TRBJ2-3	.	CASGRVSTDTQYF	TGTGCCAGCGGGAGGGTTTCCACAGATACGCAGTATTTT
.	TRBV5-1	TRBJ2-1	.	CASSFRTNEQFF	TGCGCCAGCAGCTTCAGAACGAATGAGCAGTTCTTC
.	TRBV30	TRBJ1-5	.	CAWSVSGASNQPQHF	TGTGCCTGGAGTGTATCTGGGGCGAGCAATCAGCCCCAGCATTTT
TRBD2	TRBV10-3	TRBJ2-3	.	CAIRAGGSTDTQYF	TGTGCCATCAGGGCGGGGGGTAGCACAGATACGCAGTATTTT
TRBD2	TRBV6-5	TRBJ2-5	.	CASRRPSGGKETQYF	TGTGCCAGCCGGAGGCCTAGCGGAGGGAAAGAGACCCAGTACTTC
TRBD1	TRBV15	TRBJ2-7	.	CATGQGFLYEQYF	TGTGCCACCGGACAGGGGTTCTTATACGAGCAGTACTTC
.	TRBV18	TRBJ1-3	.	CASSPRANSNSGNTIYF	TGTGCCAGCTCACCACGCGCGAACAGCAACTCTGGAAACACCATATATTTT
TRBD1	TRBV5-1	TRBJ1-1	few	CASSRDRVDTEAFF	TGCGCCAGCAGCCGGGACAGGGTTGACACTGAAGCTTTCTTT